This T cell receptor beta chain derives from a study of metastatic and nonmetastatic thyroid tumors. Findings and limits, study-wide: In blood and tumor, TCR beta diversity was reportedly significantly higher in malignant thyroid tumors than in benign nodules.

For this clone: No antigen is known for it.

The CDR3 length is 11 residues. Looked up from germline, CDR1 is SGHTA and CDR2 is FQGNSA. Trimming shortened V by 3 bases and J by 3 bases, and 3 bases separated the two germline ends. No patient received treatment before thyroid surgery. TCRdb re-called the PCR reads with MiXCR. In the table there are 25,000 to 35,000 clones, 30% of which are singletons. Sequenced material: blood. This receptor was obtained from a female donor with papillary thyroid cancer or a benign thyroid nodule (not recorded which). Some clones in this sample may be carry-over from other donors' samples. This sequence joins TRBV7-2 and TRBJ2-7; D call uncertain. CDR3 protein: CASSLDYEQYF. The CDR3 DNA is TGTGCCAGCAGCTTGGACTACGAGCAGTACTTC.